This T cell receptor beta chain was documented in a study of blood T cell repertoires in COVID-19. During active infection, Seattle patients enrolled and were then monitored through disease. Trimming stripped 5 bases from V and 5 bases from J, with 16 bases between. This CDR3 is built from 16 residues. CDR1 is PRHDT, CDR2 FYEKMQ, per germline (reference sequence). Original analysis: Nucleated cell counts were estimated from reference gene primer amplification. Method: immunoSEQ multiplex PCR; TCRdb's copy keeps in-frame clones and lacks some. The V and J calls and clone size are taken from that table; D and trimming were inferred from the DNA. The table records fewer than 200,000 clones, 85% to 90% of them present only once.

This sequence joins TRBV13 and TRBJ1-6, with D perhaps TRBD1 (6 bases). What was sequenced was peripheral blood. The TCR was taken from a woman in her 70s with COVID-19, enrolled during active disease. In DNA, the CDR3 is TGTGCCAGCAGCCCTTGGGGGCCTCTAAATAATTCACCCCTCCACTTT. Translation: CASSPWGPLNNSPLHF.